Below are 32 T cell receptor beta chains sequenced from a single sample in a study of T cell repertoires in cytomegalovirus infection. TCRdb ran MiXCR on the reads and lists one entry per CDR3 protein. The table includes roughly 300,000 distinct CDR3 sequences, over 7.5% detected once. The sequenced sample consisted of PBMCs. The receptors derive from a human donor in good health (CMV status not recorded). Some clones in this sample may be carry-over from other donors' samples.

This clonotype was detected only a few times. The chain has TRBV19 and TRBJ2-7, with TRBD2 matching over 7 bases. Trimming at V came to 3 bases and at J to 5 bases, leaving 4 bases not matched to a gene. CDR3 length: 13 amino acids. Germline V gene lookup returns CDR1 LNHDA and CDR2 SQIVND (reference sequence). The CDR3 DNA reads TGTGCCAGTAGTATTTCGGGGGGAAACGAGCAGTACTTC. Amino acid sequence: CASSISGGNEQYF.

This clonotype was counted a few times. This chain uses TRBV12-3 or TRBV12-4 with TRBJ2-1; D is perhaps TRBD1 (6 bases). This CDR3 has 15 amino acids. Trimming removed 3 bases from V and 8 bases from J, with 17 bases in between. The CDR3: CASSLTGSGQDEQFF. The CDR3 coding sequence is TGTGCCAGCAGTTTGACAGGATCGGGGCAGGATGAGCAGTTCTTC.

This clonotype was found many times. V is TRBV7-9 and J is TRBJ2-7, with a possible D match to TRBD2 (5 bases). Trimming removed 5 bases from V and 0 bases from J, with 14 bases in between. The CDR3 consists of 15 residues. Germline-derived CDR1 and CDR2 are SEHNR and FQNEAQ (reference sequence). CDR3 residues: CASSQEEPLSYEQYF. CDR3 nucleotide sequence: TGTGCCAGCAGCCAGGAGGAGCCCCTCTCCTACGAGCAGTACTTC.

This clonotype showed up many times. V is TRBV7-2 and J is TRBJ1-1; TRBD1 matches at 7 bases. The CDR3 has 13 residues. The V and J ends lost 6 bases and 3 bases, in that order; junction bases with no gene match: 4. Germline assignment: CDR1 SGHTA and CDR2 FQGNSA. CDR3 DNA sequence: TGTGCCAGCAGACCCCAGGGGGACACTGAAGCTTTCTTT. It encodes CASRPQGDTEAFF.

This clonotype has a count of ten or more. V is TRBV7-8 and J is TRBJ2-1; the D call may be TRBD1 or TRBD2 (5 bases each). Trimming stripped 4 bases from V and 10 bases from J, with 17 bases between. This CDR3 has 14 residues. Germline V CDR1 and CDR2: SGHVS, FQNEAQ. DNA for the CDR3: TGTGCCAGCAGCTCCCGGGACCAGTCGGGCGAGCAGTTCTTC. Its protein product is CASSSRDQSGEQFF.

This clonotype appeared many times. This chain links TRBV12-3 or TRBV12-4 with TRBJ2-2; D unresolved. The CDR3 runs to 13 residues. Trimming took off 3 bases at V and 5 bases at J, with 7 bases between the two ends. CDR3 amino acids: CASSFQETGELFF. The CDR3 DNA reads TGTGCCAGCAGTTTTCAAGAGACCGGGGAGCTGTTTTTT.

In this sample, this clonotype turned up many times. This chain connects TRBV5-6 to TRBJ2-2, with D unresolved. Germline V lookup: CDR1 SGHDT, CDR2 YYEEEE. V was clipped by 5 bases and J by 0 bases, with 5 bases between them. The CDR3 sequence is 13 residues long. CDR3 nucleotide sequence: TGTGCCAGCAGTAGACCGAACACCGGGGAGCTGTTTTTT. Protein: CASSRPNTGELFF.

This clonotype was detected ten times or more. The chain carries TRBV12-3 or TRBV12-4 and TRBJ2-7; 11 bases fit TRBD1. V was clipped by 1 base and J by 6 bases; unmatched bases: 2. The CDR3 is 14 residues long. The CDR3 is CASSLGGTGGEQYF. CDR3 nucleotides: TGTGCCAGCAGTTTAGGAGGGACAGGGGGCGAGCAGTACTTC.

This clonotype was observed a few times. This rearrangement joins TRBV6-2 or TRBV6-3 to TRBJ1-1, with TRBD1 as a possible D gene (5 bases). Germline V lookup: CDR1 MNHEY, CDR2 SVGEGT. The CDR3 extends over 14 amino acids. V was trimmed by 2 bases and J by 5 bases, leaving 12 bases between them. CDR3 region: CASSYAGAETEAFF. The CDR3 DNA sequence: TGTGCCAGCAGTTACGCCGGGGCCGAGACTGAAGCTTTCTTT.

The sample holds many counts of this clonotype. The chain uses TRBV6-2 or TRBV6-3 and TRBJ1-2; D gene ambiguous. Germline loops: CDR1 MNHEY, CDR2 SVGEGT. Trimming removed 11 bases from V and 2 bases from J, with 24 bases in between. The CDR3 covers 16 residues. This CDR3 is CAGPGSHPLTNYGYTF. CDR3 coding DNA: TGTGCCGGGCCCGGGAGCCACCCACTAACCAACTATGGCTACACCTTC.

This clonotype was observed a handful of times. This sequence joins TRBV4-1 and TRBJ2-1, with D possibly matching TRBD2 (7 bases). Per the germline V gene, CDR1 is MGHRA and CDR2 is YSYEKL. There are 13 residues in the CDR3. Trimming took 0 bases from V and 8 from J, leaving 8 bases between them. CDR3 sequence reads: CASSQEGGDEQFF. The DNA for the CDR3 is TGCGCCAGCAGCCAAGAAGGGGGGGATGAGCAGTTCTTC.

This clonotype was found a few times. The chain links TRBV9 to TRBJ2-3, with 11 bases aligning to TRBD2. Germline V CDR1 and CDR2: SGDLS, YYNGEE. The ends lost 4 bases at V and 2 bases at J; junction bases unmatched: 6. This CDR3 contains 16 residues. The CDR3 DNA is TGTGCCAGCAGCTCGGGACTAGCGGCGACCACAGATACGCAGTATTTT. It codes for CASSSGLAATTDTQYF.

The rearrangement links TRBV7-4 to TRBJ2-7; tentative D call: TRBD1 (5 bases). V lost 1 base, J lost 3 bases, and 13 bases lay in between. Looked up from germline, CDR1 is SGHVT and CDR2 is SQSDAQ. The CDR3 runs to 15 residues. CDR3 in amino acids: CASSLVPTASYEQYF. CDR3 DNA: TGTGCCAGCAGCTTAGTGCCGACAGCGAGCTACGAGCAGTACTTC.

The CDR3 DNA sequence: TGTGCCAGCAGCCCAGGGGATCAGCCCCAGCATTTT. This gives the protein CASSPGDQPQHF. This sequence joins TRBV12-3 or TRBV12-4 and TRBJ1-5; D may be TRBD1 (6 bases). The CDR3 is 12 amino acids. The V end was cut by 6 bases, the J end by 5 bases, with 8 bases between.

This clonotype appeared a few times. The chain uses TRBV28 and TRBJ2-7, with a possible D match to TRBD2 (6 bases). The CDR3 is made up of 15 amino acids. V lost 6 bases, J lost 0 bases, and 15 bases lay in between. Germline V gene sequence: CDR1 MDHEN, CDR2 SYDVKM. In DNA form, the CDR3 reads TGTGCCAGCAGCCCTCTACTGGGAGGCTCCTACGAGCAGTACTTC. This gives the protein CASSPLLGGSYEQYF.

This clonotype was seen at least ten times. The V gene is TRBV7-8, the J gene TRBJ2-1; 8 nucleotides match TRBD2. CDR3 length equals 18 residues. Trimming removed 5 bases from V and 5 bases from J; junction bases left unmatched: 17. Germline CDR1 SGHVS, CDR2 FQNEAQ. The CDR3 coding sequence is TGTGCCAGCAGCATATATCTATCGGGACTAGAGGAAAACAATGAGCAGTTCTTC. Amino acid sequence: CASSIYLSGLEENNEQFF.

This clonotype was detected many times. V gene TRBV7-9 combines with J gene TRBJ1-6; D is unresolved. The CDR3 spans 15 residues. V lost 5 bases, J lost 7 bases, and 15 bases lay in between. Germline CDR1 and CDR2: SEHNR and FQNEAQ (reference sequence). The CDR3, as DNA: TGTGCCAGCAGCCACAGTGTCGAAAGGAATTCACCCCTCCACTTT. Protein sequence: CASSHSVERNSPLHF.

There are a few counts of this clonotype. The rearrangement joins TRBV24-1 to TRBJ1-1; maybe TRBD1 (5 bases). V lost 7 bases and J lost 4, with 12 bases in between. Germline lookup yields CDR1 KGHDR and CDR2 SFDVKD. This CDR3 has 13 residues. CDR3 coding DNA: TGTGCCACCAGGCAGGGTCTGGCCACTGAAGCTTTCTTT. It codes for CATRQGLATEAFF.

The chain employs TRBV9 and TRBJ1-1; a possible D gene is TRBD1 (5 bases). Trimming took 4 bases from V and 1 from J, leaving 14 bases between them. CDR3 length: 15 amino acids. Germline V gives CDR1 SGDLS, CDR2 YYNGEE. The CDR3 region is CASSPAGGTNTEAFF. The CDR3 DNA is TGTGCCAGCAGCCCGGCGGGGGGAACGAACACTGAAGCTTTCTTT. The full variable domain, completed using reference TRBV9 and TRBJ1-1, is DSGVTQTPKHLITATGQRVTLRCSPRSGDLSVYWYQQSLDQGLQFLIQYYNGEERAKGNILERFSAQQFPDLHSELNLSSLELGDSALYFCASSPAGGTNTEAFFGQGTRLTVV.

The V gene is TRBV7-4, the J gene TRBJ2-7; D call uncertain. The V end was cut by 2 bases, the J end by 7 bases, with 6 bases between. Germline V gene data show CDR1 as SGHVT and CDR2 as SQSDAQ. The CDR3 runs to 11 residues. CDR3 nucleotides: TGTGCCAGCAGCTTAAAGAGGGAGCAGTACTTC. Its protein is CASSLKREQYF.

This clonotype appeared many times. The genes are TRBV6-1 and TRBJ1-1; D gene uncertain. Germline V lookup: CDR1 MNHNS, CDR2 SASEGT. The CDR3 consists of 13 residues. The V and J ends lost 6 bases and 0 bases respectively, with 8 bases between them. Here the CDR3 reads CASRAGMNTEAFF. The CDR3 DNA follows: TGTGCCAGCAGGGCGGGGATGAACACTGAAGCTTTCTTT.

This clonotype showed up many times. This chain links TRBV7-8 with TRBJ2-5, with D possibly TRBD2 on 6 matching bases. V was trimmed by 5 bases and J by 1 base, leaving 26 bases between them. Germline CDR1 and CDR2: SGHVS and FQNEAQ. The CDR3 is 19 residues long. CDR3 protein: CASSLIPPDLTRPQETQYF. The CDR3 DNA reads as TGTGCCAGCAGCCTAATTCCGCCTGATCTGACTAGGCCCCAAGAGACCCAGTACTTC.

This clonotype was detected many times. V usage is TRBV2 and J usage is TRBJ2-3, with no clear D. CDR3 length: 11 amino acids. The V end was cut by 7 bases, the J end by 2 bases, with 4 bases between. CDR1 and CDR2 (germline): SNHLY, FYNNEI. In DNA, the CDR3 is TGTGCCAGCAAGCACACAGATACGCAGTATTTT. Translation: CASKHTDTQYF.

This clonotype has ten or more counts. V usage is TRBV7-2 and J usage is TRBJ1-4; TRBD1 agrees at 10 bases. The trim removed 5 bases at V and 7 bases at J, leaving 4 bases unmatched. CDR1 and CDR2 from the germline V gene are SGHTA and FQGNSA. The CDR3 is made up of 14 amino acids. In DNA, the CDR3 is TGTGCCAGCAGCCGAGACAGGGGGCCTGAAAAACTGTTTTTT. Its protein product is CASSRDRGPEKLFF.

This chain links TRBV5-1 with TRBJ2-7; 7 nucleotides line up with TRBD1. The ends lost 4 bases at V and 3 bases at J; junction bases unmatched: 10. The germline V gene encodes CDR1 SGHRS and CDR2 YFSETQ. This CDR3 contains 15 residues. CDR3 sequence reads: CASSLSWDSFYEQYF. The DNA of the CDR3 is TGCGCCAGCAGCCTATCCTGGGACAGCTTCTACGAGCAGTACTTC.

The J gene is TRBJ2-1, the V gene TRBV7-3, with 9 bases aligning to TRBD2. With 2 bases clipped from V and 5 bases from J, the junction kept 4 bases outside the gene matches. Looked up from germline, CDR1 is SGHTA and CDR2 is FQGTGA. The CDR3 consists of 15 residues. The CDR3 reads CASSLGGRANNEQFF. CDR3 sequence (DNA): TGTGCCAGCAGCTTAGGCGGGAGGGCCAACAATGAGCAGTTCTTC.

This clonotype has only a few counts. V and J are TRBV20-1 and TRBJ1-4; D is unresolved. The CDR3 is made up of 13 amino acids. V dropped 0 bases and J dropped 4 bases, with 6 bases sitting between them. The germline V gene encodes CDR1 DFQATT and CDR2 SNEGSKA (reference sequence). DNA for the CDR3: TGCAGTGCTAGAGAAGTTAATAATGAAAAACTGTTTTTT. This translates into CSAREVNNEKLFF.

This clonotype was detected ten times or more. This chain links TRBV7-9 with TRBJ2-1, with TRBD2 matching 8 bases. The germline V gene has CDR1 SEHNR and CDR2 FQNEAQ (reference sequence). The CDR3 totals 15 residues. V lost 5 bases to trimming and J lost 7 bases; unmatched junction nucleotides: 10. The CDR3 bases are TGTGCCAGCAGCCCCTGGGTAGCGGGAAAGAATGAGCAGTTCTTC. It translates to CASSPWVAGKNEQFF.

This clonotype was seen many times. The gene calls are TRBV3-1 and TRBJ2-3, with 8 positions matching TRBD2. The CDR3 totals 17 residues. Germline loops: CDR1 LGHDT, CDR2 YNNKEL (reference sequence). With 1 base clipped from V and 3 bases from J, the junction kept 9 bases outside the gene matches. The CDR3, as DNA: TGTGCCAGCAGCCAAGGACGGGAGGGGCACGGGACAGATACGCAGTATTTT. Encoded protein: CASSQGREGHGTDTQYF.

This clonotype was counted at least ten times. DNA for the CDR3: TGTGCCTGGAGCACGCAGGGAGGATCCACTGAAGCTTTCTTT. It is translated as CAWSTQGGSTEAFF. The chain uses TRBV30 and TRBJ1-1, with D possibly being TRBD1 (5 bases). With 3 bases removed from V and 4 bases from J, the gap between germline ends came to 15 bases. Germline V gives CDR1 GTSNPN, CDR2 SVGIG (reference sequence). This CDR3 has 14 residues.

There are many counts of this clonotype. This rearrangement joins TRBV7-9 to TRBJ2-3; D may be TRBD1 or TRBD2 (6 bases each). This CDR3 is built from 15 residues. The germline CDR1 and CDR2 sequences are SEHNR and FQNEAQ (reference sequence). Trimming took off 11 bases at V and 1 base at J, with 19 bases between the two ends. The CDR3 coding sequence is TGTGCCTTAGGAGGGGGGAGCAGAGGCACAGATACGCAGTATTTT. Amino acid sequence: CALGGGSRGTDTQYF.

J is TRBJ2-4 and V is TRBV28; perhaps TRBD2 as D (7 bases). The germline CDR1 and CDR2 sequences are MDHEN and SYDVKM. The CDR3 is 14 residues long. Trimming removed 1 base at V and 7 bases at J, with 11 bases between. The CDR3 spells CASSLLGGGNIQYF. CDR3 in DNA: TGTGCCAGCAGTTTATTAGGGGGAGGGAACATTCAGTACTTC.